The 17 T cell receptor beta chains listed next were all sequenced from one sample in a study of beta chain features in type 1 diabetes. Sequenced material consisted of expressed TCRB transcripts (all of the isolated RNA was reverse transcribed). This table comes from immunoSEQ multiplex PCR, and its TCRdb copy is limited to in-frame clones, with some not included. The sample lists 200,000 to 250,000 clones, over 8.5% occurring once. The specimen was naive CD4+ T cells from blood. The receptors derive from a woman between 18 and 29 years old in good health.

Only a few counts were recorded for this clone. This rearrangement joins TRBV27 to TRBJ2-7; the D gene is possibly TRBD1 (5 bases). Trimming removed 3 bases at V and 4 bases at J, with 7 bases between. Germline V gives CDR1 MNHEY, CDR2 SMNVEV (reference sequence). This CDR3 has 12 residues. The CDR3 DNA reads TGTGCCAGCAGTTTGGCAGGGTACGAGCAGTACTTC. Translated, it gives CASSLAGYEQYF.

This clone has ten or more counts. The rearrangement uses TRBV7-9 and TRBJ2-5; 8 positions match TRBD2. CDR3 length: 15 amino acids. Trimming at V came to 3 bases and at J to 0 bases, leaving 3 bases not matched to a gene. The germline V gene has CDR1 SEHNR and CDR2 FQNEAQ (reference sequence). CDR3 region: CASSFNGRDQETQYF. The CDR3 DNA sequence: TGTGCCAGCAGCTTTAACGGGAGGGACCAAGAGACCCAGTACTTC.

This clone came up a few times. The sample contains more than one DNA sequence encoding this CDR3. The chain couples TRBV5-1 to TRBJ2-1, with TRBD2 matching 7 bases. This CDR3 region has 13 residues. Germline V gene lookup returns CDR1 SGHRS and CDR2 YFSETQ. The ends lost 4 bases at V and 5 bases at J; junction bases unmatched: 3. CDR3 sequence: CASSLGLNNEQFF. Written as DNA, the CDR3 is TGCGCCAGCAGCCTGGGACTAAACAATGAGCAGTTCTTC.

This clone was counted between two and nine times. The V and J genes are TRBV19 and TRBJ1-5, with a tentative D call TRBD1 (6 bases). CDR1 LNHDA and CDR2 SQIVND come from the germline V gene (reference sequence). The V end was cut by 1 base, the J end by 3 bases, with 16 bases between. This CDR3 spans 17 amino acids. The CDR3, as DNA: TGTGCCAGTAGTATAGCCGAGGGGGACACGAACAATCAGCCCCAGCATTTT. Residues: CASSIAEGDTNNQPQHF.

This clone was seen more than once but under ten times. The rearrangement joins TRBV2 to TRBJ1-1; D gene uncertain. Per the germline V gene, CDR1 is SNHLY and CDR2 is FYNNEI. This CDR3 is built from 12 residues. V was pared by 8 bases and J by 5 bases, with 12 bases between. The CDR3 spells CASAFTGTEAFF. CDR3 sequence (DNA): TGTGCCAGCGCTTTCACGGGGACTGAAGCTTTCTTT. The variable domain in full, with the rest retrieved from reference TRBV2 and TRBJ1-1, is EPEVTQTPSHQVTQMGQEVILRCVPISNHLYFYWYRQILGQKVEFLVSFYNNEISEKSEIFDDQFSVERPDGSNFTLKIRSTKLEDSAMYFCASAFTGTEAFFGQGTRLTVV.

This clone was detected only a few times. This chain joins TRBV7-2 and TRBJ2-4, with D perhaps TRBD2 (6 bases). Germline V CDR1 and CDR2: SGHTA, FQGNSA. The CDR3 runs to 18 residues. With 1 base removed from V and 2 bases from J, the gap between germline ends came to 18 bases. DNA for the CDR3: TGTGCCAGCAGCTTAGTGGTTGGTCGGGGGAGGTCCAAAAACATTCAGTACTTC. Translated: CASSLVVGRGRSKNIQYF.

The table lists this clone with a few counts. V and J are TRBV19 and TRBJ2-1, with TRBD2 matching 12 bases. The trim removed 9 bases at V and 9 bases at J, leaving 9 bases unmatched. The CDR3 has 14 residues. Germline V gene sequence: CDR1 LNHDA, CDR2 SQIVND (reference sequence). The CDR3 DNA follows: TGTGCCAGCAAGGGACTAGCGGGCGTGGGTGAGCAGTTCTTC. Encoded protein: CASKGLAGVGEQFF.

The chain uses TRBV5-6 and TRBJ2-3, with D possibly being TRBD1 (5 bases). Trimming took 1 base from V and 1 from J, leaving 13 bases between them. Germline V CDR1 and CDR2: SGHDT, YYEEEE. This CDR3 spans 16 amino acids. The CDR3 here is CASSLYPGIGTDTQYF. The CDR3 DNA sequence: TGTGCCAGCAGCTTGTATCCAGGGATTGGCACAGATACGCAGTATTTT.

There are a few counts of this clone. The V gene is TRBV15, the J gene TRBJ1-5, with a tentative D call TRBD1 (5 bases). Trimming pared 6 bases from V and 2 bases from J, leaving 14 bases between. CDR1 and CDR2 (germline): LNHNV, YYDKDF (reference sequence). CDR3 length: 15 residues. The chain's CDR3 is CATSQSLRGNQPQHF. The DNA of the CDR3 is TGTGCCACCAGTCAGAGCCTCAGGGGCAATCAGCCCCAGCATTTT.

This clone was detected a few times. This rearrangement joins TRBV5-1 to TRBJ2-3; a weak D match, TRBD2 (6 bases). Trimming cost V 4 bases and J 1 base, with 10 bases left between them. This CDR3 spans 14 amino acids. Germline V gives CDR1 SGHRS, CDR2 YFSETQ. CDR3 protein: CASSPGDRTDTQYF. The CDR3 DNA follows: TGCGCCAGCAGCCCGGGGGACCGCACAGATACGCAGTATTTT.

This chain links TRBV11-1 with TRBJ2-5; 10 positions match TRBD2. Germline values: CDR1 SGHAT, CDR2 FQDESV (reference sequence). The CDR3 loop spans 16 amino acids. V shed 5 bases, J shed 5 bases, and the junction held 11 bases outside the gene matches. DNA of the CDR3: TGTGCCAGCAGCCCTCAGCTAGCGGGGGTTTCGGAGACCCAGTACTTC. Encoded protein: CASSPQLAGVSETQYF.

The chain links TRBV7-2 to TRBJ2-3; 7 bases line up with TRBD2. Germline CDR1 SGHTA, CDR2 FQGNSA. V dropped 0 bases and J dropped 0; count of bases not matched to a gene: 6. The CDR3 runs to 17 residues. CDR3 coding DNA: TGTGCCAGCAGCTTAGCGGGACTACGCACTAGCACAGATACGCAGTATTTT. As protein: CASSLAGLRTSTDTQYF.

The chain carries TRBV18 and TRBJ2-4; 12 bases agree with TRBD2. V gave up 5 bases and J gave up 0 bases; unmatched junction bases: 11. The CDR3 runs 19 residues. The V gene's germline CDR1 is KGHSH and CDR2 LQKENI. DNA of the CDR3: TGTGCCAGCTCATCCTCGACTAGCGGGAGTGCCTTAGCCAAAAACATTCAGTACTTC. Protein product: CASSSSTSGSALAKNIQYF. The full variable domain, rest sourced from reference TRBV18 and TRBJ2-4, is NAGVMQNPRHLVRRRGQEARLRCSPMKGHSHVYWYRQLPEEGLKFMVYLQKENIIDESGMPKERFSAEFPKEGPSILRIQQVVRGDSAAYFCASSSSTSGSALAKNIQYFGAGTRLSVL.

This clone was counted a few times. V gene TRBV27 combines with J gene TRBJ2-3, with 8 bases lining up with TRBD2. V gave up 4 bases and J gave up 4 bases; unmatched junction bases: 13. Looked up from germline, CDR1 is MNHEY and CDR2 is SMNVEV (reference sequence). This CDR3 is 17 amino acids long. This chain's CDR3 is CASSYAGTRRIADTQYF. In DNA, the CDR3 is TGTGCCAGCAGTTACGCCGGGACTAGGCGAATTGCAGATACGCAGTATTTT.

The chain employs TRBV7-8 and TRBJ1-1; no reliable D call. Trimming took off 5 bases at V and 2 bases at J, with 12 bases between the two ends. This CDR3 comprises 14 residues. CDR1 and CDR2 (germline): SGHVS, FQNEAQ. The CDR3 sequence: CASSGRPANTEAFF. The CDR3 nucleotides read TGTGCCAGCAGCGGGAGGCCCGCCAACACTGAAGCTTTCTTT. Supplemented by reference TRBV7-8 and TRBJ1-1, the full variable domain reads GAGVSQSPRYKVAKRGQDVALRCDPISGHVSLFWYQQALGQGPEFLTYFQNEAQLDKSGLPSDRFFAERPEGSVSTLKIQRTQQEDSAVYLCASSGRPANTEAFFGQGTRLTVV.

This clone has only a few counts. The genes are TRBV30 and TRBJ1-1, with D perhaps TRBD1 (6 bases). V lost 5 bases and J lost 0, with 13 bases in between. Germline CDR1 reads GTSNPN; CDR2 reads SVGIG (reference sequence). This CDR3 region has 14 residues. The CDR3 DNA reads TGTGCCTGGGGAAGACAGGCCTTGAACACTGAAGCTTTCTTT. This codes for CAWGRQALNTEAFF.

The chain recombines TRBV19 with TRBJ2-2; 7 bases map to TRBD2. From germline, CDR1 is LNHDA and CDR2 SQIVND (reference sequence). J was trimmed by 2 bases and V by 0 bases; bases with no gene match: 9. CDR3 size: 18 residues. The CDR3 spells CASSIDRLAEINTGELFF. The CDR3 DNA reads TGTGCCAGTAGTATAGATCGGCTAGCGGAGATAAACACCGGGGAGCTGTTTTTT.